This TCR beta chain was retrieved from a study of cytomegalovirus exposure and HLA in healthy donors. Unmatched junction bases numbered 10, after V lost 5 bases and J lost 5 bases. The CDR3 has 15 amino acids. Germline values: CDR1 SGHVS, CDR2 FNYEAQ. Of note for this clone: What it binds is not known.

This PCR relied on a set of 60 Vbeta primers and 13 Jbeta primers. The repertoire was sequenced with immunoSEQ multiplex PCR; TCRdb's copy has only in-frame clones and lacks some. The sample carries some 130,000 clones, 80% to 85% recorded once. Study-wide results and caveats: In a later analysis, at a false discovery rate of 0.05, roughly 18,000 TCR beta sequences were associated with HLA alleles. For cytomegalovirus status, the classifier reportedly gave diagnoses with high specificity and sensitivity. Productive status was seen about 90% or about 30% of the time for most TCR beta V segments in an earlier analysis.

Sequencing was done on a sample of PBMCs. V gene TRBV7-6 combines with J gene TRBJ1-1; 8 nucleotides align to TRBD1. The sequence was collected from a human donor in good health. The CDR3 is CASSHRTGRGTEAFF. DNA of the CDR3: TGTGCCAGCAGCCACAGGACAGGGAGGGGAACTGAAGCTTTCTTT.